The rows below give T cell receptor beta chains drawn from one sample of a study of blood T cell repertoires in COVID-19. Sequencing used immunoSEQ multiplex PCR; TCRdb keeps in-frame clones, though not all of them. Of about 140,000 clones in the sample, approximately 78% are singletons; the top ten hold about 4%. Sequencing input: peripheral blood. These receptors all come from an elderly woman with acute or convalescent COVID-19. CDR3s include the opening cysteine and the closing phenylalanine or tryptophan. Each record gives: J gene, CDR3 length, V gene, CDR3 protein.

TRBJ1-2,13,TRBV30,CAWSVRRNYGYTF
TRBJ1-2,12,TRBV28,CASHQGASGYTF
TRBJ2-7,15,TRBV5-5,CASSSIPGQGYEQYF
TRBJ2-5,12,TRBV6-6,CASRETLETQYF
TRBJ2-7,16,TRBV27,CASRKQGASGSSEQYF
TRBJ2-7,16,TRBV6-2/TRBV6-3,CASSPSIGGSPYEQYF
TRBJ2-7,18,TRBV20-1,CSASWGLAGRLYSYEQYF
TRBJ2-7,16,TRBV4-1,CASSQRLGGVGYEQYF
TRBJ2-7,14,TRBV5-1,CASRTGINSYEQYF
TRBJ1-1,15,TRBV3-1/TRBV3-2,CASSQVWTVNTEAFF
TRBJ1-4,15,TRBV7-2,CASSARLRSGEKLFF
TRBJ2-7,17,TRBV18,CASSPDRKGTSAYEQYF
TRBJ2-7,15,TRBV27,CASRPRTAGEGEQYF
TRBJ2-3,13,TRBV7-9,CASSLGATDTQYF
TRBJ2-7,16,TRBV28,CASSQHWDTGSYEQYF
TRBJ1-4,13,TRBV30,CAWGQGPNEKLFF
TRBJ1-2,15,TRBV4-1,CASSQATGQGRRYTF
TRBJ2-1,13,TRBV7-7,CASSSSPGNEQFF
TRBJ1-2,12,TRBV5-5,CASSLGLYGYTF
TRBJ1-1,15,TRBV28,CASSSPGLQNTEAFF
TRBJ2-1,14,TRBV6-5,CASSTDSSYNEQFF
TRBJ1-1,13,TRBV27,CASRTGRLTEAFF
TRBJ2-3,13,TRBV7-2,CASSFERANTQYF
TRBJ1-5,14,TRBV6-6,CASIRNAGAQPQHF
TRBJ2-5,15,TRBV5-1,CASSLALAGGETQYF
TRBJ1-2,15,TRBV6-6,CASSYSGEANYGYTF
TRBJ2-2,17,TRBV6-4,CASHPLPGLTNTGELFF
TRBJ2-7,14,TRBV7-8,CASSLGAGLGEQYF
TRBJ2-7,15,TRBV28,CASSFLSSGAYEQYF
TRBJ1-4,12,TRBV5-4,CASSYGQQKLFF
TRBJ2-7,14,TRBV9,CASSSVAGAYEQYF
TRBJ2-7,15,TRBV7-2,CASSPGQPLGSRQYF
TRBJ2-1,15,TRBV19,CASSTHRGTYNEQFF
TRBJ2-5,16,TRBV5-1,CASRRSTGQVQETQYF
TRBJ1-5,13,TRBV19,CASSWTGRQPQHF
TRBJ2-1,15,TRBV2,CASSVASGIYNEQFF
TRBJ1-5,14,TRBV10-3,CAISDRPSNQPQHF
TRBJ2-1,15,TRBV25-1,CASSELSGTDNEQFF
TRBJ1-2,14,TRBV30,CAWSERTGVNGYTF
TRBJ2-6,17,TRBV7-3,CASSPGLSSGGANVLTF
TRBJ2-5,14,TRBV3-1/TRBV3-2,CASVVAGGGETQYF
TRBJ2-7,13,TRBV18,CASSESGPGEQYF
TRBJ2-3,19,TRBV10-1,CASSESSVWREGHRDTQYF
TRBJ1-1,12,TRBV5-6,CASRSYGTEAFF
TRBJ2-3,17,TRBV9,CASSVAETERWTDTQYF
TRBJ2-5,15,TRBV24-1,CATSDTRTGVETQYF
TRBJ1-2,17,TRBV28,CASSLVSLKDRDYGYTF
TRBJ1-1,13,TRBV5-1,CASSVYRNTEAFF
TRBJ1-1,13,TRBV11-2,CASSATENTEAFF
TRBJ2-7,15,TRBV6-1,CASSPPRDRGNEQYF